Below, 18 T cell receptor beta chains from the same sample are listed, as sequenced in a study of ipilimumab plus nivolumab after autologous stem cell transplantation. Libraries were prepared by immunoSEQ multiplex PCR; TCRdb keeps only in-frame clonotypes and omits some of them. The sample lists 35,000 to 50,000 clones, roughly 84% seen once, with roughly 1% in the top ten. The input for sequencing was PBMCs, taken in a trial of ipilimumab plus nivolumab as post-transplant consolidation. The origin of the receptors is a male donor with multiple myeloma.

V and J are TRBV7-8 and TRBJ2-1, with D hard to call. The germline V gene encodes CDR1 SGHVS and CDR2 FQNEAQ. The CDR3 has 14 residues. V lost 7 bases to trimming and J lost 0 bases, with 10 bases between them. The CDR3 is CASNPGDSYNEQFF. The CDR3 nucleotides are TGTGCCAGCAATCCTGGGGACTCCTACAATGAGCAGTTCTTC.

This sequence joins TRBV7-6 and TRBJ2-5, with 12 bases lining up with TRBD2. Germline-derived CDR1 and CDR2 are SGHVS and FNYEAQ. The CDR3 has 18 residues. Trimming took 5 bases from V and 6 from J; bases not matched to a gene: 16. Here the CDR3 DNA reads TGTGCCAGCAGCCCCAACCCCTCGCTAGCGGGGGGGCCGAAGACCCAGTACTTC. Translated: CASSPNPSLAGGPKTQYF. The full variable domain, rest sourced from reference TRBV7-6 and TRBJ2-5, is GAGVSQSPRYKVTKRGQDVALRCDPISGHVSLYWYRQALGQGPEFLTYFNYEAQQDKSGLPNDRFSAERPEGSISTLTIQRTEQRDSAMYRCASSPNPSLAGGPKTQYFGPGTRLLVL.

The chain has TRBV7-2 and TRBJ2-5, with D possibly matching TRBD2 (6 bases). The CDR3 is 15 amino acids. Per the germline V gene, CDR1 is SGHTA and CDR2 is FQGNSA. The V and J ends lost 5 bases and 7 bases respectively, with 20 bases between them. The CDR3 loop reads CASSAQLGTGGTQYF. CDR3 sequence (DNA): TGTGCCAGCAGCGCCCAACTGGGAACCGGGGGGACCCAGTACTTC.

V is TRBV5-1 and J is TRBJ2-5; D is unclear. V dropped 4 bases and J dropped 2 bases, with 6 bases sitting between them. CDR3 length: 12 amino acids. Germline values: CDR1 SGHRS, CDR2 YFSETQ. CDR3 nucleotide sequence: TGCGCCAGCAGCGTTGGGCAAGAGACCCAGTACTTC. Translating gives CASSVGQETQYF.

The chain recombines TRBV5-1 with TRBJ2-3; D might be TRBD1 (6 bases). The CDR3 loop spans 15 amino acids. With 1 base removed from V and 2 bases from J, the gap between germline ends came to 11 bases. CDR1 is SGHRS, CDR2 YFSETQ, per germline. CDR3 sequence (DNA): TGCGCCAGCAGCTTGACAGGACAGACCACAGATACGCAGTATTTT. Encoded protein: CASSLTGQTTDTQYF.

The gene calls are TRBV15 and TRBJ2-6; D might be TRBD1 (5 bases). The CDR3 is 16 residues long. Trimming stripped 1 base from V and 2 bases from J, with 9 bases between. Germline values: CDR1 LNHNV, CDR2 YYDKDF (reference sequence). The CDR3 DNA reads as TGTGCCACCAGCAGAGGACAGTCAGCTGGGGCCAACGTCCTGACTTTC. It translates to CATSRGQSAGANVLTF.

The rearrangement links TRBV5-4 to TRBJ2-5; D not certain. The length of the CDR3 is 14 residues. V was pared by 0 bases and J by 2 bases, with 8 bases between. Per the germline V gene, CDR1 is SGHNT and CDR2 is YYREEE (reference sequence). The DNA for the CDR3 is TGTGCCAGCAGCTTGGGAGCCTTACAAGAGACCCAGTACTTC. Its protein product is CASSLGALQETQYF.

In DNA, the CDR3 is TGTGCCAGCAGTAACCCGGGGCAGGGCCCTTCACCCCTCCACTTT. As protein: CASSNPGQGPSPLHF. The J gene is TRBJ1-6, the V gene TRBV6-5, with D perhaps matching TRBD1 (5 bases). V lost 5 bases, J lost 9 bases, and 17 bases lay in between. Germline V gene sequence: CDR1 MNHEY, CDR2 SVGAGI. This CDR3 has 15 amino acids.

The rearrangement uses TRBV10-3 and TRBJ1-5, with D perhaps TRBD1 (6 bases). CDR3 length equals 16 residues. The germline V and J ends were trimmed by 0 bases and 3 bases, with 12 bases remaining between them. Germline V lookup: CDR1 ENHRY, CDR2 SYGVKD. The CDR3 DNA reads TGTGCCATCAGTGAGTCACCCAGGGGCCCCAATCAGCCCCAGCATTTT. It is translated as CAISESPRGPNQPQHF.

DNA for the CDR3: TGTGCCAGCAGCACCCGACTAGCGGGAGAGTCAGATACGCAGTATTTT. It codes for CASSTRLAGESDTQYF. The rearrangement joins TRBV5-6 to TRBJ2-3; 12 positions agree with TRBD2. The CDR3 loop spans 16 amino acids. The ends lost 4 bases at V and 4 bases at J; junction bases unmatched: 7. CDR1 and CDR2 (germline): SGHDT, YYEEEE.

This clone was observed a handful of times. The genes are TRBV20-1 and TRBJ1-1; D not certain. The CDR3 is 10 residues long. Germline V gene data show CDR1 as DFQATT and CDR2 as SNEGSKA (reference sequence). V was cut by 5 bases and J by 4 bases, with 5 bases left in between. CDR3 residues: CSAAGTEAFF. As DNA, the CDR3 is TGCAGTGCTGCCGGCACTGAAGCTTTCTTT.

V usage is TRBV10-1 and J usage is TRBJ2-5, with D perhaps given as TRBD1 or TRBD2 (7 bases each). The germline CDR1 and CDR2 sequences are WNHNN and SYGVQD (reference sequence). The V gene lost 6 bases and the J gene lost 2 bases, with 13 bases spanning the gap. This CDR3 spans 14 amino acids. CDR3 in DNA: TGCGCCAGCAGCGGGGGGACAGCTCAAGAGACCCAGTACTTC. This translates into CASSGGTAQETQYF.

This clone is a singleton in its sample. This chain joins TRBV5-4 and TRBJ1-4, with D perhaps TRBD1 (5 bases). The CDR3 loop spans 15 amino acids. Germline loops: CDR1 SGHNT, CDR2 YYREEE (reference sequence). Trimming took off 3 bases at V and 4 bases at J, with 13 bases between the two ends. CDR3 nucleotides: TGTGCCAGCAGCTACGGGGGTGCCAATAATGAAAAACTGTTTTTT. It is translated as CASSYGGANNEKLFF.

The V gene is TRBV27, the J gene TRBJ1-5; D is possibly TRBD1 (5 bases). The CDR3 extends over 15 amino acids. V lost 6 bases to trimming and J lost 0 bases, with 12 bases between them. Germline CDR1 MNHEY, CDR2 SMNVEV (reference sequence). The CDR3: CASRPDSYSNQPQHF. CDR3 bases: TGTGCCAGCAGACCTGACAGTTATAGCAATCAGCCCCAGCATTTT.

The chain links TRBV27 to TRBJ2-3; D is ambiguous. Germline CDR1 reads MNHEY; CDR2 reads SMNVEV (reference sequence). V dropped 2 bases and J dropped 3 bases, with 21 bases sitting between them. The CDR3 runs 18 residues. In DNA form, the CDR3 reads TGTGCCAGCAGTTTACGACCCCCCGCCGGAGATTCGACAGATACGCAGTATTTT. Encoded protein: CASSLRPPAGDSTDTQYF.

The chain carries TRBV11-2 and TRBJ2-4, with D perhaps matching TRBD2 (6 bases). This CDR3 has 13 residues. The V end was cut by 3 bases, the J end by 8 bases, with 11 bases between. The germline V gene encodes CDR1 SGHAT and CDR2 FQNNGV. The CDR3 protein is CASSFPGGDIQYF. The CDR3 nucleotides are TGTGCCAGCAGCTTTCCCGGGGGAGACATTCAGTACTTC.

The sample holds a few counts of this clone. V and J are TRBV27 and TRBJ2-7; D is undetermined. Germline lookup yields CDR1 MNHEY and CDR2 SMNVEV (reference sequence). Trimming stripped 6 bases from V and 3 bases from J, with 15 bases between. The CDR3 has 14 residues. CDR3 amino acids: CASSLGGRNYEQYF. The CDR3 coding sequence is TGTGCCAGCAGCCTTGGCGGACGCAACTACGAGCAGTACTTC.

The gene calls are TRBV19 and TRBJ1-3, with a weak D call TRBD1 (6 bases). Trimming took 2 bases from V and 2 from J, leaving 13 bases between them. Germline CDR1 is LNHDA and CDR2 is SQIVND (reference sequence). The CDR3 runs 16 residues. The CDR3 sequence is CASSITATGTGNTIYF. The DNA for the CDR3 is TGTGCCAGTAGTATAACCGCCACAGGGACTGGAAACACCATATATTTT.